The present TCR beta chain was sequenced within a study of tumour-infiltrating T cells in Burkitt lymphoma (dated by TCRdb to between 2020 and 2021). With respect to the entire study: TCR repertoire data were compared against clinical outcome, and productive clonality predicted overall survival and progression-free survival independently of established prognostic factors such as age at diagnosis.

With respect to this clone: Its cognate antigen has yet to be identified. No base qualities exist here, and no much larger clone lies one base off it.

Library prep was done by the immunoSEQ multiplex PCR assay. TCRdb mirrors the immuneACCESS table, restricted to in-frame sequences. Some clones are absent from its copies; in checked studies, under half trace to an unresolved V gene, and the reason for the others is unknown. Within this sample are 15,000 or so clones, with over 30% of them counted one time only. 6% to 8% of the sample belongs to the ten largest clones. For this chain, trimming is 6 bases at the V end and 3 bases at the J end, and the number of junction bases without a gene match is 10. CDR1 and CDR2 were assigned from the germline V gene as MNHNS and SASEGT. The CDR3 starts with the cysteine, ends with the phenylalanine, and has 15 residues. Of all the DNA, just the CDR3 is kept, 45 bases in frame from base 1.

The V and J genes are TRBV6-1 and TRBJ2-5, with 7 bases in between that match TRBD2. The receptor was isolated from a human donor with diffuse large B-cell lymphoma. What was sequenced was tumor tissue. CDR3 region: CASSPGGGYEETQYF. The sequenced DNA is TGTGCCAGCAGCCCCGGCGGGGGATACGAAGAGACCCAGTACTTC.